These T cell receptor beta chains were read from a single sample in a study of blood T cell repertoires in COVID-19. TCRdb's copy holds only in-frame clones and misses some; the assay was immunoSEQ multiplex PCR. The table shows about 120,000 clones, with around 74% occurring only once. The specimen was peripheral blood. The receptors derive from a man between 60 and 75 years old with acute or convalescent COVID-19. CDR3s include the opening cysteine and the closing phenylalanine or tryptophan. A D gene is named only where the DNA matches it firmly. Clone size is given for some rows only: seen once, a few or many times, or a class if the clone is expanded.

V	D	size	J	DNA	CDR3
TRBV29-1	.	few	TRBJ1-1	TGCAGCGTTCTACAGCCTCCGAACACTGAAGCTTTCTTT	CSVLQPPNTEAFF
TRBV27	.	.	TRBJ1-2	TGTGCCAGCAGCCGGACAACTCTTAACTATGGCTACACCTTC	CASSRTTLNYGYTF
TRBV2	.	.	TRBJ1-4	TGTGCCAGCAGGGATAACAGGTTGTCGGGTGAAAAACTGTTTTTT	CASRDNRLSGEKLFF
TRBV5-1	.	once	TRBJ1-1	TGCGCCAGCAGCTTGTACGGGGGTCAGAACACTGAAGCTTTCTTT	CASSLYGGQNTEAFF
TRBV27	TRBD1	.	TRBJ2-5	TGTGCCAGCAGTGGACAGGGGAGGACGTGGGAGACCCAGTACTTC	CASSGQGRTWETQYF
TRBV30	.	.	TRBJ1-5	TGTGCCTGGAGTCCCCCTGGGGGCTGGAGCAATCAGCCCCAGCATTTT	CAWSPPGGWSNQPQHF
TRBV9	TRBD1	once	TRBJ1-4	TGTGCCAGCAGCGGAGAGACAGGGGAGTATAATGAAAAACTGTTTTTT	CASSGETGEYNEKLFF
TRBV6-6	.	once	TRBJ1-5	TGTGCCAGCAGTTACAGACAGGCCAATCAGCCCCAGCATTTT	CASSYRQANQPQHF
TRBV27	.	.	TRBJ2-7	TGTGCCAGCAGTCCAGGGGCTTGGGGGGAGCAGTACTTC	CASSPGAWGEQYF
TRBV6-5	TRBD1	.	TRBJ1-1	TGTGCCAGCAGTCTACCCCTCCGGACAGGGTTTGAAGCTTTCTTT	CASSLPLRTGFEAFF
TRBV3-1/TRBV3-2	.	.	TRBJ1-1	TGTGCCAGCAGCCAAGATCTCCTTACAGGTCTGAACACTGAAGCTTTCTTT	CASSQDLLTGLNTEAFF
TRBV27	.	few	TRBJ1-1	TGTGCCAGCGCCCACGCATTCGGGTTCGAGAACACTGAAGCTTTCTTT	CASAHAFGFENTEAFF
TRBV19	TRBD1	.	TRBJ2-6	TGTGCCAGTAGTATTGGGCAGGGGACAGGATCTGGGGCCAACGTCCTGACTTTC	CASSIGQGTGSGANVLTF
TRBV30	TRBD1	.	TRBJ1-2	TGTGCCTGGAGTGCTCTGACAGGGAGTGATGGCTACACCTTC	CAWSALTGSDGYTF
TRBV2	.	many	TRBJ2-3	.	CASSDFRGDTQYF
TRBV14	TRBD1	.	TRBJ1-1	TGTGCCAGCAGCCGCTTAACAGGGGCGAACACTGAAGCTTTCTTT	CASSRLTGANTEAFF
TRBV30	.	.	TRBJ1-1	TGTGCCTGGAGTCCCCTCAGGGGCACTGAAGCTTTCTTT	CAWSPLRGTEAFF
TRBV7-3	TRBD2	.	TRBJ2-3	TGTGCCAGCAGCCCCGGGACTAGCGAGAACACAGATACGCAGTATTTT	CASSPGTSENTDTQYF
TRBV28	TRBD1	.	TRBJ1-5	TGTGCCAGCAGGTGGACAGGGAGAGATCAGCCCCAGCATTTT	CASRWTGRDQPQHF
TRBV6-1	.	.	TRBJ1-4	TGTGCCAGCAGTGAAGCGCGGGGGACTAATGAAAAACTGTTTTTT	CASSEARGTNEKLFF
TRBV15	TRBD1	.	TRBJ1-5	TGTGCCACCAGCAGAGCCAGAGACAGGGGAGGACAGCCCCAGCATTTT	CATSRARDRGGQPQHF
TRBV30	.	.	TRBJ1-1	TGTGCCTGGAGTGTACTGGGGCAGTTAACTGCCATGAACACTGAAGCTTTCTTT	CAWSVLGQLTAMNTEAFF
TRBV14	TRBD1	.	TRBJ1-1	TGTGCCAGCAGCCAAGACGAGTGGCCAGGGGGTAGGAACACTGAAGCTTTCTTT	CASSQDEWPGGRNTEAFF
TRBV7-3	TRBD2	.	TRBJ2-3	TGTGCCAGCAGCTCCGCCGGGGGGGCGTCAGATACGCAGTATTTT	CASSSAGGASDTQYF
TRBV7-7	.	few	TRBJ2-5	TGTGCCAGCAGCTTAGGTTCCAGTCAGTGGGAGACCCAGTACTTC	CASSLGSSQWETQYF
TRBV7-9	TRBD2	.	TRBJ2-4	TGTGCCAGCAGCTTTTGGCTAGCGGGGGGGCTTGACATTCAGTACTTC	CASSFWLAGGLDIQYF
TRBV12-5	.	few	TRBJ1-1	TGTGCTAGTGGTCTCAGGGTCGAAAACACTGAAGCTTTCTTT	CASGLRVENTEAFF
TRBV27	.	.	TRBJ1-1	TGTGCCAGCAGTAGTCAAGAGGGAAATGAAGCTTTCTTT	CASSSQEGNEAFF
TRBV6-2/TRBV6-3	.	.	TRBJ2-1	TGTGCCAGCAGTTCGGCTCGGAGAAGCTCCTACAATGAGCAGTTCTTC	CASSSARRSSYNEQFF
TRBV9	.	.	TRBJ1-4	TGTGCCAGCAGCGAGACAGGCCAAAGGAATGAAAAACTGTTTTTT	CASSETGQRNEKLFF
TRBV12-3/TRBV12-4	.	once	TRBJ2-1	TGTGCCAGCACTTACGGACAATTGGGGCAGTTCTTC	CASTYGQLGQFF
TRBV4-2	TRBD1	.	TRBJ1-1	TGTGCCAGCAGCCAACCACAGGGGGCTAATACTCAGAAAGCTTTCTTT	CASSQPQGANTQKAFF
TRBV3-1/TRBV3-2	.	.	TRBJ2-7	TGTGCCAGCAGCTACCGACACTCTTACGAGCAGTACTTC	CASSYRHSYEQYF
TRBV12-5	.	.	TRBJ2-2	TGTGCTAGTGGTAGCAGGCCTCCGAACACCGGGGAGCTGTTTTTT	CASGSRPPNTGELFF
TRBV5-1	TRBD1	.	TRBJ2-7	TGCGCCAGCAGCAGGACAGGGGAGCCCTACGAGCAGTACTTC	CASSRTGEPYEQYF
TRBV19	TRBD1	.	TRBJ1-2	TGTGCCAGTATTCACCGGGACAGGGGTATTGGAGGGGGCTACACCTTC	CASIHRDRGIGGGYTF
TRBV24-1	TRBD2	.	TRBJ2-1	TGTGCCACCAGTGATTTAACTAGCGGGAGCTACAATGAGCAGTTCTTC	CATSDLTSGSYNEQFF
TRBV28	.	.	TRBJ1-2	TGTGCCAGCAGTGGAGGGGGGGTAACTAACTATGGCTACACCTTC	CASSGGGVTNYGYTF
TRBV24-1	.	.	TRBJ2-1	TGTGCCACCAGTGAGTCGCCAGGGGGCGGGGGACTTTACAATGAGCAGTTCTTC	CATSESPGGGGLYNEQFF
TRBV2	.	.	TRBJ1-6	TGTGCCAGCAGTGGCATTGGGAGGAATTCACCCCTCCACTTT	CASSGIGRNSPLHF
TRBV12-3/TRBV12-4	TRBD1	.	TRBJ1-2	TGTGCCAGCAGCAAGACAGGGACGGGCTACACCTTC	CASSKTGTGYTF
TRBV9	.	.	TRBJ1-4	TGTGCCAGCAGCGTAGGACTGGGGGCTGGGGATGAAAAACTGTTTTTT	CASSVGLGAGDEKLFF
TRBV2	TRBD2	.	TRBJ2-7	TGTGCCAGCATGGGCCTAGCGGCCGCCTACGAGCAGTACTTC	CASMGLAAAYEQYF
TRBV5-1	TRBD2	.	TRBJ2-7	TGCGCCAGCAGCTTGGTACCTAGCGGGGGAGGCTCCTACGAGCAGTACTTC	CASSLVPSGGGSYEQYF
TRBV6-2/TRBV6-3	TRBD1	few	TRBJ1-2	TGTGCCAGCAGTATCCGCCCGACAGGGGATCATGGCTACACCTTC	CASSIRPTGDHGYTF
TRBV18	.	.	TRBJ1-5	TGTGCCAGCTCGCCTACAGGGAATTATCAGCCCCAGCATTTT	CASSPTGNYQPQHF
TRBV5-1	.	.	TRBJ2-1	TGCGCCAGCAGCTTGGGAACAGGTTCCTACAATGAGCAGTTCTTC	CASSLGTGSYNEQFF
TRBV3-1/TRBV3-2	.	.	TRBJ2-3	TGTGCCAGCAGCCCGGGAGTGGGAGGCACAGATACGCAGTATTTT	CASSPGVGGTDTQYF
TRBV2	TRBD1	few	TRBJ1-6	TGTGCCACCCGGACAGGGGGTAATTCACCCCTCCACTTT	CATRTGGNSPLHF
TRBV14	TRBD2	.	TRBJ2-2	TGTGCCAGCAGTCGATTCGGACTAGCGGGAGAAAAGGTCGACGGGGAGCTGTTTTTT	CASSRFGLAGEKVDGELFF
TRBV27	TRBD2	.	TRBJ2-1	TGTGCCAGCGTCCCAAGGCGGGGGGGGCGTTGGAATGAGCAGTTCTTC	CASVPRRGGRWNEQFF
TRBV27	TRBD1	many	TRBJ1-2	TGTGCCAGCAGATACTCGCGTTTACGGGACAGCGACTATGGCTACACCTTC	CASRYSRLRDSDYGYTF